Below are 7 T cell receptor beta chains sequenced from a single sample in a study of blood T cell repertoires in COVID-19. Sequenced by immunoSEQ multiplex PCR; TCRdb stores in-frame clones only, minus some. This table has about 76,000 clones, about 83% appearing once. Material for sequencing was peripheral blood. The receptor source for this set is a young man with acute or convalescent COVID-19.

V is TRBV5-1 and J is TRBJ2-3; TRBD2 matches at 10 bases. After removal of 2 bases from V and 1 base from J, the junction contained 7 bases not matched to a gene. The CDR3 covers 17 residues. The germline V gene has CDR1 SGHRS and CDR2 YFSETQ. The chain's CDR3 is CASSFGPGTSGTDTQYF. CDR3 nucleotides: TGCGCCAGCAGCTTCGGGCCCGGGACTAGCGGCACAGATACGCAGTATTTT.

V gene TRBV18 combines with J gene TRBJ1-5; 8 positions match TRBD1. Trimming took 0 bases from V and 2 from J; bases not matched to a gene: 3. CDR1 is KGHSH and CDR2 is LQKENI in the germline V gene. This CDR3 spans 16 amino acids. DNA for the CDR3: TGTGCCAGCTCACCACCGGACAGGGTTGGCAATCAGCCCCAGCATTTT. This sequence encodes CASSPPDRVGNQPQHF.

This clone was seen more than once but under ten times. The chain links TRBV4-1 to TRBJ2-7; possible D gene TRBD1, 6 bases. The CDR3 runs to 13 residues. Germline CDR1 and CDR2: MGHRA and YSYEKL. V shed 1 base and J shed 2 bases, with 6 bases lying between them. The CDR3, as DNA: TGCGCCAGCAGCCAAGGACAGGCCTACGAGCAGTACTTC. This codes for CASSQGQAYEQYF.

This CDR3 is CASSLWSSGSNTGELFF. The CDR3 DNA is TGTGCCAGCAGTTTATGGTCTAGCGGGAGCAACACCGGGGAGCTGTTTTTT. The rearrangement joins TRBV27 to TRBJ2-2; 10 nucleotides line up with TRBD2. The junction had 4 bases not matched to a gene; V was cut back by 1 base and J by 2 bases. Germline V CDR1 and CDR2: MNHEY, SMNVEV (reference sequence). The CDR3 is 17 residues long.

The rearrangement links TRBV25-1 to TRBJ2-5; 7 positions agree with TRBD2. V lost 5 bases, J lost 5 bases, and 5 bases stayed unmatched. The germline V gene has CDR1 MGHDK and CDR2 SYGVNS. CDR3 length equals 13 residues. The CDR3 sequence is CASSWGGGETQYF. CDR3 DNA sequence: TGTGCCAGCAGTTGGGGGGGAGGGGAGACCCAGTACTTC.

The V call is TRBV19, the J call TRBJ2-3; 7 bases agree with TRBD1. This CDR3 comprises 15 residues. CDR1 is LNHDA and CDR2 is SQIVND in the germline V gene (reference sequence). V shed 5 bases, J shed 5 bases, and the junction held 10 bases outside the gene matches. The CDR3 nucleotides read TGTGCCAGTAGTCCCGACAGGGCTGGTAAAGATACGCAGTATTTT. Encoded protein: CASSPDRAGKDTQYF.

Concerning this clone itself: Its ends do not fully match the called genes, so a read error is possible. The V and J genes are TRBV30 and TRBJ1-4, with no clear D. Per germline, CDR1 GTSNPN and CDR2 SVGIG (reference sequence). The CDR3 is 11 residues long. Here the CDR3 reads CAWSNEATRVF. The CDR3 bases are TGTGCCTGGAGTAACGAGGCCACCCGTGTTTTT.